Below are 27 T cell receptor beta chains sequenced from a single sample in a study of shared clonotypes between healthy human individuals. The data were produced by immunoSEQ multiplex PCR, yet TCRdb's version contains in-frame clones alone and is incomplete. This sample has roughly 2,500,000 clones, with 93% found just once. Sample: naive CD4+ T cells from PBMCs. Subset specified: CD45RA+ positively selected. The receptors were gathered from a man aged 18 to 30 in good health. Some clones in this sample may be carry-over from other donors' samples.

The CDR3 bases are TGTGCCAGCAGCTTAACTGGGCAGGGTGCTGGAAACACCATATATTTT. Amino acid sequence: CASSLTGQGAGNTIYF. The chain links TRBV7-3 to TRBJ1-3; weak D call: TRBD1 (5 bases). The V gene's germline CDR1 is SGHTA and CDR2 FQGTGA. The germline V and J ends were trimmed by 0 bases and 2 bases, with 11 bases remaining between them. The CDR3 has 16 residues. Variable domain in full (rest from reference TRBV7-3 and TRBJ1-3): GAGVSQTPSNKVTEKGKYVELRCDPISGHTALYWYRQSLGQGPEFLIYFQGTGAADDSGLPNDRFFAVRPEGSVSTLKIQRTERGDSAVYLCASSLTGQGAGNTIYFGEGSWLTVV.

The chain has TRBV4-1 and TRBJ2-7; 8 nucleotides match TRBD2. J lost 4 bases, V lost 4 bases, and 12 bases had no gene match. Germline V lookup: CDR1 MGHRA, CDR2 YSYEKL. This CDR3 has 16 amino acids. CDR3 in amino acids: CASSRSGIPTDYEQYF. The CDR3 DNA reads as TGCGCCAGCAGCCGTAGCGGGATCCCCACCGATTACGAGCAGTACTTC.

This rearrangement joins TRBV30 to TRBJ2-1; D gene uncertain. Trimming removed 0 bases at V and 15 bases at J, with 18 bases between. Germline lookup yields CDR1 GTSNPN and CDR2 SVGIG (reference sequence). There are 13 residues in the CDR3. The CDR3 spells CAWSVPAAVSWFF. In nucleotides, the CDR3 is TGTGCCTGGAGTGTACCGGCAGCCGTCAGTTGGTTCTTC. The whole variable domain, remainder taken from reference TRBV30 and TRBJ2-1, is SQTIHQWPATLVQPVGSPLSLECTVEGTSNPNLYWYRQAAGRGLQLLFYSVGIGQISSEVPQNLSASRPQDRQFILSSKKLLLSDSGFYLCAWSVPAAVSWFFGPGTRLTVL.

This chain links TRBV20-1 with TRBJ2-7; a possible D gene is TRBD1 (6 bases). The V end lost 5 bases, the J end lost 6 bases, and 11 bases lay between the germline ends. From germline, CDR1 is DFQATT and CDR2 SNEGSKA (reference sequence). CDR3 length equals 11 residues. In DNA, the CDR3 is TGCAGTGCTCTCGGACAGTCCGAGCAGTACTTC. Its protein is CSALGQSEQYF.

The chain has TRBV15 and TRBJ2-5, with 7 positions matching TRBD2. Germline values: CDR1 LNHNV, CDR2 YYDKDF (reference sequence). V trimming: 3 bases; J trimming: 3 bases; junction bases outside the gene matches: 10. CDR3 length: 16 amino acids. Written as DNA, the CDR3 is TGTGCCACCAGCAGGGGCCCCTTTGCGGGAGAAGAGACCCAGTACTTC. Residues: CATSRGPFAGEETQYF.

This clone was seen once. The J gene is TRBJ2-1, the V gene TRBV7-9, with D perhaps being TRBD1 or TRBD2 (5 bases each). Germline CDR1 reads SEHNR; CDR2 reads FQNEAQ (reference sequence). V shed 0 bases and J shed 8 bases, with 17 bases lying between them. The CDR3 extends over 16 amino acids. Here the CDR3 reads CASSLAAEGRWDEQFF. CDR3 sequence (DNA): TGTGCCAGCAGCTTAGCGGCAGAGGGGAGATGGGATGAGCAGTTCTTC.

The gene calls are TRBV5-6 and TRBJ2-7; D remains unclear. V gave up 1 base and J gave up 3 bases, with 5 bases separating them. The V gene's germline CDR1 is SGHDT and CDR2 YYEEEE. The CDR3 length is 12 residues. In DNA, the CDR3 is TGTGCCAGCAGCTTGTATCTCTACGAGCAGTACTTC. The encoded protein is CASSLYLYEQYF.

The CDR3 DNA reads TGTGCCAGCCGACCCGGGACAGGGGATGGCTACACCTTC. This encodes CASRPGTGDGYTF. V gene TRBV6-4 combines with J gene TRBJ1-2, with 10 bases identical to TRBD1. This CDR3 has 13 amino acids. The ends lost 8 bases at V and 6 bases at J; junction bases unmatched: 6. Germline V lookup: CDR1 MRHNA, CDR2 SNTAGT.

The CDR3 protein is CASSQGNPGANVLTF. The CDR3 DNA sequence: TGCGCCAGCTCACAGGGTAACCCTGGGGCCAACGTCCTGACTTTC. The chain carries TRBV5-1 and TRBJ2-6; possible D gene TRBD1, 6 bases. The CDR3 is made up of 15 amino acids. V was cut by 7 bases and J by 2 bases, with 13 bases left in between. Germline CDR1 SGHRS, CDR2 YFSETQ.

The gene calls are TRBV4-1 and TRBJ2-3, with 10 positions matching TRBD1. The CDR3 runs to 17 residues. V dropped 4 bases and J dropped 2; count of bases not matched to a gene: 9. Per germline, CDR1 MGHRA and CDR2 YSYEKL. CDR3 residues: CASSPNDRGRPTDTQYF. In DNA, the CDR3 is TGCGCCAGCAGCCCGAACGACAGGGGGCGCCCCACAGATACGCAGTATTTT.

The rearrangement joins TRBV11-2 to TRBJ2-7; 8 nucleotides align to TRBD1. This CDR3 has 16 amino acids. In germline, CDR1 is SGHAT, CDR2 FQNNGV. J was trimmed by 1 base and V by 2 bases; bases with no gene match: 7. CDR3 loop: CASSLYTQGGSYEQYF. In nucleotides, the CDR3 is TGTGCCAGCAGCTTATATACACAGGGGGGATCCTACGAGCAGTACTTC. The whole variable domain, filled in from reference TRBV11-2 and TRBJ2-7, reads EAGVAQSPRYKIIEKRQSVAFWCNPISGHATLYWYQQILGQGPKLLIQFQNNGVVDDSQLPKDRFSAERLKGVDSTLKIQPAKLEDSAVYLCASSLYTQGGSYEQYFGPGTRLTVT.

The chain links TRBV28 to TRBJ2-1; 8 bases match TRBD1. V lost 1 base and J lost 15; bases outside the gene matches: 8. Germline-derived CDR1 and CDR2 are MDHEN and SYDVKM. The CDR3 consists of 13 residues. CDR3 sequence (DNA): TGTGCCAGCAGTTTATCGGGCACAGGGGGTTGGTTCTTC. It encodes CASSLSGTGGWFF. The variable domain in full, with the rest retrieved from reference TRBV28 and TRBJ2-1, is DVKVTQSSRYLVKRTGEKVFLECVQDMDHENMFWYRQDPGLGLRLIYFSYDVKMKEKGDIPEGYSVSREKKERFSLILESASTNQTSMYLCASSLSGTGGWFFGPGTRLTVL.

V and J are TRBV5-6 and TRBJ2-4; maybe TRBD1 (5 bases). Per the germline V gene, CDR1 is SGHDT and CDR2 is YYEEEE. This CDR3 has 14 amino acids. The V and J ends lost 4 bases and 5 bases respectively, with 13 bases between them. The CDR3 region is CASSLRTPQNIQYF. The CDR3, as DNA: TGTGCCAGCAGCCTAAGGACACCGCAAAACATTCAGTACTTC.

With regard to this clone: The sample has other DNA sequences that encode this CDR3 too. J is TRBJ2-7 and V is TRBV15; a possible D gene is TRBD1 (6 bases). Trimming left V 1 base short and J 6 bases short, with 7 bases between. The CDR3 spans 12 residues. CDR1 and CDR2 from the germline V gene are LNHNV and YYDKDF (reference sequence). Written as DNA, the CDR3 is TGTGCCACCAGCAGAGTAGGGGGCGAGCAGTACTTC. This codes for CATSRVGGEQYF. The full variable domain, in which reference TRBV15 and TRBJ2-7 provide the parts outside the CDR3, is DAMVIQNPRYQVTQFGKPVTLSCSQTLNHNVMYWYQQKSSQAPKLLFHYYDKDFNNEADTPDNFQSRRPNTSFCFLDIRSPGLGDTAMYLCATSRVGGEQYFGPGTRLTVT.

The chain carries TRBV6-4 and TRBJ2-1; 15 bases are a match to TRBD2. V lost 4 bases and J lost 0; bases outside the gene matches: 10. Germline V CDR1 and CDR2: MRHNA, SNTAGT. The CDR3 length is 20 residues. CDR3: CASSVQMGLAGGGSYNEQFF. Written as DNA, the CDR3 is TGTGCCAGCAGTGTACAAATGGGACTAGCGGGAGGCGGCTCCTACAATGAGCAGTTCTTC.

The chain uses TRBV30 and TRBJ2-5; no clear D gene. V lost 4 bases and J 5 bases, leaving 11 bases between the germline ends. CDR1 and CDR2 from the germline V gene are GTSNPN and SVGIG (reference sequence). The CDR3 runs 12 residues. The DNA for the CDR3 is TGTGCCTGGAATTCGCGGCGGGAGACCCAGTACTTC. Protein: CAWNSRRETQYF.

The J gene is TRBJ1-5, the V gene TRBV19, with TRBD1 matching over 7 bases. There are 17 residues in the CDR3. Per germline, CDR1 LNHDA and CDR2 SQIVND (reference sequence). J lost 2 bases, V lost 6 bases, and 13 bases had no gene match. Written as DNA, the CDR3 is TGTGCCAGTAGGGATGATCAGGGGACAGCGGGCAATCAGCCCCAGCATTTT. This sequence encodes CASRDDQGTAGNQPQHF.

This chain uses TRBV29-1 with TRBJ1-3; D is perhaps TRBD1 (5 bases). This CDR3 has 15 amino acids. Germline-derived CDR1 and CDR2 are SQVTM and ANQGSEA. The ends were cut back, 4 bases at V and 2 bases at J, with 15 bases in the middle. The CDR3 here is CSVASIGGAGNTIYF. The DNA for the CDR3 is TGCAGCGTTGCCTCGATTGGGGGGGCTGGAAACACCATATATTTT.

This chain links TRBV6-6 with TRBJ2-1; no clear D. V lost 6 bases and J 0 bases, leaving 12 bases between the germline ends. CDR1 and CDR2 from the germline V gene are MNHNY and SVGAGI (reference sequence). This CDR3 spans 15 amino acids. As DNA, the CDR3 is TGTGCCAGCAGGAAAGCGCTAAGCTCCTACAATGAGCAGTTCTTC. It specifies CASRKALSSYNEQFF.

V is TRBV15 and J is TRBJ2-7, with a weak D call TRBD2 (5 bases). The CDR3 extends over 12 amino acids. Trimming removed 1 base at V and 6 bases at J, with 7 bases between. Germline CDR1 reads LNHNV; CDR2 reads YYDKDF (reference sequence). The CDR3: CATSRGRAEQYF. For the CDR3, the DNA is TGTGCCACCAGCAGAGGGCGGGCCGAGCAGTACTTC.

The gene calls are TRBV10-1 and TRBJ1-3; 7 bases agree with TRBD1. Trimming removed 11 bases from V and 0 bases from J; junction bases left unmatched: 13. CDR3 length equals 16 residues. Germline V lookup: CDR1 WNHNN, CDR2 SYGVQD (reference sequence). CDR3 nucleotides: TGCGCCCGTTCTTTGCCGGGACAGAACTCTGGAAACACCATATATTTT. Translating gives CARSLPGQNSGNTIYF.

A remark on this clone: The sample has other DNA sequences that encode this CDR3 too. The chain employs TRBV6-6 and TRBJ1-2; D unclear. The V and J ends lost 5 bases and 6 bases respectively, with 7 bases between them. Germline V gives CDR1 MNHNY, CDR2 SVGAGI (reference sequence). CDR3 length: 11 residues. CDR3 sequence (DNA): TGTGCCAGCAGTCCCCGGGATGGCTACACCTTC. This gives the protein CASSPRDGYTF.

The chain combines TRBV5-1 with TRBJ2-5, with 7 nucleotides matching TRBD2. Germline trimming cut 2 bases from V and 5 bases from J; bases unmatched to any gene: 6. Germline V lookup: CDR1 SGHRS, CDR2 YFSETQ. The CDR3 is 14 amino acids. The CDR3 region is CASSFGRGGETQYF. CDR3 sequence (DNA): TGCGCCAGCAGCTTCGGCCGGGGAGGGGAGACCCAGTACTTC.

The chain employs TRBV9 and TRBJ2-3, with TRBD2 identical over 8 bases. This CDR3 has 16 amino acids. V lost 0 bases to trimming and J lost 8 bases; unmatched junction nucleotides: 11. Germline loops: CDR1 SGDLS, CDR2 YYNGEE. CDR3 sequence (DNA): TGTGCCAGCAGCGTAGAACCCAGCGGGAGCGTTGGTACGCAGTATTTT. This encodes CASSVEPSGSVGTQYF.

A word on this clone: The sample has other DNA sequences that encode this CDR3 too. The chain combines TRBV7-3 with TRBJ2-1, with 12 bases fitting TRBD2. The V and J ends lost 4 bases and 3 bases, in that order; junction bases with no gene match: 1. The CDR3 totals 15 residues. Per germline, CDR1 SGHTA and CDR2 FQGTGA. The CDR3 region is CASSSTSGSYNEQFF. The DNA of the CDR3 is TGTGCCAGCAGCTCGACTAGCGGGAGCTACAATGAGCAGTTCTTC.

As for this clone: One end of the junction fails to match germline, which may point to a read error. The chain is built from TRBV2 and TRBJ1-2; 9 bases fit TRBD1. Germline-derived CDR1 and CDR2 are SNHLY and FYNNEI. The CDR3 runs to 15 residues. The CDR3 DNA follows: TGTGCCAGCAGTGATGAATGGGACAGGGCAAAACCTAATAGTTTC. It codes for CASSDEWDRAKPNSF.

DNA for the CDR3: TGCGCCAGCAGGGGAGGGGGCGCTTCGGGTGGCTACACCTTC. Translating it yields CASRGGGASGGYTF. The J gene is TRBJ1-2, the V gene TRBV5-1, with 7 bases identical to TRBD1. Germline CDR1 and CDR2: SGHRS and YFSETQ. The CDR3 is made up of 14 amino acids. V shed 5 bases and J 7 bases; nucleotides not matched to a gene: 11.